Listed below are T cell receptor beta chains from one sample, sequenced in a study of control samples from healthy donors and cancer patients. Repertoires were generated with immunoSEQ multiplex PCR, while TCRdb's copy carries only in-frame clones and drops some. The sample consists of over 200,000 clones, over 75% of them appearing once. Material: PBMCs. The receptors here all came from an older woman with lung cancer. Each CDR3 is given with its conserved first and last residue. The D gene is left open where the match is weak. Rows give clone size only sometimes, using once, few, many, or a class for an expanded clone.

CDR3: CASSLPLVGGRDTEAFF; DNA: TGTGCCAGCAGCTTACCACTCGTCGGGGGCCGGGACACTGAAGCTTTCTTT; size: NA; J: TRBJ1-1; V: TRBV7-9; D: NA
CDR3: CASSPSAPQANTEAFF; DNA: TGTGCCAGCAGTCCAAGCGCCCCACAGGCGAACACTGAAGCTTTCTTT; size: NA; J: TRBJ1-1; V: TRBV2; D: NA
CDR3: CASSLNDRGLGGYTF; DNA: TGTGCCAGCAGCTTAAACGACAGGGGCCTAGGAGGCTACACCTTC; size: NA; J: TRBJ1-2; V: TRBV7-9; D: TRBD1
CDR3: CATSTDRAYNEQFF; DNA: TGTGCCACCAGCACCGACAGGGCCTACAATGAGCAGTTCTTC; size: NA; J: TRBJ2-1; V: TRBV15; D: TRBD1
CDR3: CASSQVAGWSSYNEQFF; DNA: TGTGCCAGCAGCCAAGTAGCGGGATGGAGCTCCTACAATGAGCAGTTCTTC; size: NA; J: TRBJ2-1; V: TRBV3-1/TRBV3-2; D: TRBD2
CDR3: CASSISGPGELNTQYF; DNA: TGTGCCAGTAGTATTAGTGGCCCGGGGGAGTTAAATACGCAGTATTTT; size: few; J: TRBJ2-3; V: TRBV19; D: NA
CDR3: CASSSPQGGRETQYF; DNA: TGTGCCAGTAGTAGCCCCCAAGGGGGCAGGGAGACCCAGTACTTC; size: once; J: TRBJ2-5; V: TRBV19; D: TRBD1
CDR3: CASSVAGTGGNTIYF; DNA: TGTGCCAGCAGCGTAGCCGGGACAGGGGGAAACACCATATATTTT; size: NA; J: TRBJ1-3; V: TRBV9; D: TRBD1
CDR3: CASSRTSGDQETQYF; DNA: TGTGCCAGCAGCCGGACTAGCGGGGACCAAGAGACCCAGTACTTC; size: NA; J: TRBJ2-5; V: TRBV4-2; D: TRBD2
CDR3: CASSRMTGGTGELFF; DNA: TGTGCCAGCAGCCGAATGACAGGGGGGACTGGGGAGCTGTTTTTT; size: NA; J: TRBJ2-2; V: TRBV11-1; D: TRBD1
CDR3: CASRTGSGANVLTF; DNA: TGTGCCAGCAGGACAGGGTCAGGGGCCAACGTCCTGACTTTC; size: NA; J: TRBJ2-6; V: TRBV5-6; D: TRBD1
CDR3: CASSLVSVNRAAAEAFF; DNA: TGCGCCAGCAGCTTGGTTTCTGTGAACAGGGCCGCCGCTGAAGCTTTCTTT; size: NA; J: TRBJ1-1; V: TRBV5-1; D: NA
CDR3: CASSSEQFSRSPLHF; DNA: TGTGCCAGCAGCTCGGAACAGTTCAGCCGATCACCCCTCCACTTT; size: NA; J: TRBJ1-6; V: TRBV27; D: NA
CDR3: CASSTGVGNEQFF; DNA: TGTGCCAGCAGTACGGGGGTGGGGAATGAGCAGTTCTTC; size: NA; J: TRBJ2-1; V: TRBV11-3; D: NA
CDR3: CASSDSTGSGANVLTF; DNA: TGTGCCAGCAGTGACTCCACAGGGTCTGGGGCCAACGTCCTGACTTTC; size: NA; J: TRBJ2-6; V: TRBV6-4; D: NA
CDR3: CASSLSEANEQFF; DNA: TGTGCCAGCAGCTTATCGGAGGCCAATGAGCAGTTCTTC; size: NA; J: TRBJ2-1; V: TRBV7-7; D: NA
CDR3: CASSPGRLAGRAGELFF; DNA: TGTGCCAGCAGCCCAGGTCGTCTAGCGGGCAGGGCCGGGGAGCTGTTTTTT; size: NA; J: TRBJ2-2; V: TRBV7-9; D: TRBD2
CDR3: CASSLSGRPYNEQFF; DNA: TGTGCCAGCAGTCTTAGCGGGAGACCCTACAATGAGCAGTTCTTC; size: NA; J: TRBJ2-1; V: TRBV28; D: TRBD2
CDR3: CASSLEEYGKDTQYF; DNA: TGTGCCAGCAGCTTAGAGGAGTACGGGAAAGATACGCAGTATTTT; size: NA; J: TRBJ2-3; V: TRBV11-2; D: NA
CDR3: CASSLVSGVNSPLHF; DNA: TGTGCCAGCAGCTTAGTCTCGGGGGTTAATTCACCCCTCCACTTT; size: NA; J: TRBJ1-6; V: TRBV7-2; D: NA
CDR3: CASSNVGDKNIQYF; DNA: TGTGCCAGTAGTAACGTAGGCGACAAAAACATTCAGTACTTC; size: NA; J: TRBJ2-4; V: TRBV19; D: NA
CDR3: CASSVRQTNEKLFF; DNA: TGTGCCAGCAGCGTACGTCAGACTAATGAAAAACTGTTTTTT; size: NA; J: TRBJ1-4; V: TRBV9; D: NA
CDR3: CASSLPLGGATDTQYF; DNA: TGTGCCAGTAGCCTACCCTTGGGGGGGGCTACAGATACGCAGTATTTT; size: NA; J: TRBJ2-3; V: TRBV19; D: NA
CDR3: CASSLESRGSGNTIYF; DNA: TGTGCCAGCAGCTTGGAGAGCAGGGGCTCTGGAAACACCATATATTTT; size: NA; J: TRBJ1-3; V: TRBV5-4; D: NA
CDR3: CASSIGQGRSGANVLTF; DNA: TGTGCCAGTAGTATCGGCCAGGGTCGCTCTGGGGCCAACGTCCTGACTTTC; size: NA; J: TRBJ2-6; V: TRBV19; D: NA
CDR3: CASSLSREGTDTQYF; DNA: TGTGCCAGCAGCTTGTCGCGGGAGGGCACAGATACGCAGTATTTT; size: NA; J: TRBJ2-3; V: TRBV5-4; D: TRBD2
CDR3: CASSVEGSGENIQYF; DNA: TGTGCCAGCAGCGTAGAGGGAAGCGGGGAAAACATTCAGTACTTC; size: once; J: TRBJ2-4; V: TRBV9; D: TRBD2
CDR3: CASSDSGRGETQYF; DNA: TGTGCCAGCAGCGATAGCGGGAGAGGGGAGACCCAGTACTTC; size: NA; J: TRBJ2-5; V: TRBV5-6; D: TRBD2
CDR3: CASSVDGDSSGNTIYF; DNA: TGTGCCAGCAGCGTAGACGGGGACAGCTCTGGAAACACCATATATTTT; size: NA; J: TRBJ1-3; V: TRBV9; D: TRBD1
CDR3: CASKVSGSPYNEQFF; DNA: TGTGCCAGCAAGGTTAGCGGGAGCCCCTACAATGAGCAGTTCTTC; size: NA; J: TRBJ2-1; V: TRBV6-5; D: TRBD2
CDR3: CASSMSGGNLRVTEAFF; DNA: TGTGCCAGTAGTATGTCAGGGGGCAACCTTAGAGTCACTGAAGCTTTCTTT; size: NA; J: TRBJ1-1; V: TRBV19; D: TRBD1
CDR3: CASSTQRGAYEQYF; DNA: TGCGCCAGCAGCACCCAGCGGGGGGCCTACGAGCAGTACTTC; size: NA; J: TRBJ2-7; V: TRBV5-1; D: TRBD2
CDR3: CASSPRATVFTHEKLFF; DNA: TGTGCCAGCAGTCCTAGGGCGACAGTATTTACGCATGAAAAACTGTTTTTT; size: NA; J: TRBJ1-4; V: TRBV27; D: NA
CDR3: CASSLLAGFSYNEQFF; DNA: TGCGCCAGCAGCCTCCTAGCGGGATTCTCCTACAATGAGCAGTTCTTC; size: NA; J: TRBJ2-1; V: TRBV5-1; D: TRBD2
CDR3: CASSEGGVAETYEQYF; DNA: TGTGCCAGCAGTGAAGGCGGAGTAGCGGAGACCTACGAGCAGTACTTC; size: NA; J: TRBJ2-7; V: TRBV6-1; D: NA
CDR3: CASSFNNRAPRGSYEQYF; DNA: TGTGCCAGCAGTTTTAACAATCGGGCCCCACGAGGCTCCTACGAGCAGTACTTC; size: few; J: TRBJ2-7; V: TRBV27; D: NA
CDR3: CAIRTGGNQPQHF; DNA: TGTGCCATCAGGACAGGGGGCAATCAGCCCCAGCATTTT; size: NA; J: TRBJ1-5; V: TRBV10-3; D: TRBD1
CDR3: CASSQRQGSPNYGYTF; DNA: TGCGCCAGCAGCCAACGTCAAGGGAGTCCCAACTATGGCTACACCTTC; size: NA; J: TRBJ1-2; V: TRBV4-1; D: NA
CDR3: CASTLDIRNEQFF; DNA: TGTGCCAGCACCCTTGACATCCGCAATGAGCAGTTCTTC; size: NA; J: TRBJ2-1; V: TRBV5-6; D: NA
CDR3: CASSLAQRGAYEQYF; DNA: TGTGCCAGCAGTTTAGCCCAGCGGGGAGCCTACGAGCAGTACTTC; size: few; J: TRBJ2-7; V: TRBV6-5; D: TRBD2
CDR3: CASREGSPPAFF; DNA: TGTGCCAGCAGGGAAGGGAGCCCGCCGGCTTTCTTT; size: NA; J: TRBJ1-1; V: TRBV7-9; D: NA
CDR3: CASSPTGRDAFF; DNA: TGTGCCAGCAGTCCGACAGGTCGGGATGCTTTCTTT; size: NA; J: TRBJ1-1; V: TRBV12-3/TRBV12-4; D: NA
CDR3: CASSQDIGTPNQPQHF; DNA: TGCGCCAGCAGCCAAGATATCGGGACACCTAATCAGCCCCAGCATTTT; size: NA; J: TRBJ1-5; V: TRBV4-1; D: NA
CDR3: CASSQDQVAEEQETQYF; DNA: TGTGCCAGCAGCCAAGATCAAGTGGCAGAAGAACAAGAGACCCAGTACTTC; size: few; J: TRBJ2-5; V: TRBV3-1/TRBV3-2; D: NA
CDR3: CATSDQGHGYEQYF; DNA: TGTGCCACCAGTGACCAGGGCCATGGCTACGAGCAGTACTTC; size: NA; J: TRBJ2-7; V: TRBV24-1; D: NA
CDR3: CSVAGIGALNTGELFF; DNA: TGCAGCGTCGCGGGTATAGGGGCCCTGAACACCGGGGAGCTGTTTTTT; size: NA; J: TRBJ2-2; V: TRBV29-1; D: NA
CDR3: CASSPREQGTEAFF; DNA: TGTGCCAGCTCACCAAGGGAGCAGGGCACTGAAGCTTTCTTT; size: NA; J: TRBJ1-1; V: TRBV18; D: NA
CDR3: CASSRMKGAYGYTF; DNA: TGTGCCAGCAGCAGGATGAAGGGGGCCTATGGCTACACCTTC; size: NA; J: TRBJ1-2; V: TRBV3-1/TRBV3-2; D: TRBD1
CDR3: CASSYQQGSGNYGYTF; DNA: TGTGCCAGCAGCTACCAACAGGGTAGCGGGAACTATGGCTACACCTTC; size: NA; J: TRBJ1-2; V: TRBV5-4; D: NA
CDR3: CASSPWTGEQFF; DNA: TGTGCCAGTAGTCCGTGGACGGGTGAGCAGTTCTTC; size: once; J: TRBJ2-1; V: TRBV19; D: NA
CDR3: CAIRRATTNEKLFF; DNA: TGTGCCATCCGCAGGGCTACAACTAATGAAAAACTGTTTTTT; size: NA; J: TRBJ1-4; V: TRBV28; D: NA
CDR3: CASSFDRDSPLHF; DNA: TGTGCCAGCAGTTTTGACAGGGATTCACCCCTCCACTTT; size: NA; J: TRBJ1-6; V: TRBV2; D: TRBD1
CDR3: CASSRTYGQPQHF; DNA: TGTGCCAGCAGCCGGACTTACGGGCAGCCCCAGCATTTT; size: NA; J: TRBJ1-5; V: TRBV7-6; D: NA
CDR3: CASSFGLQSEAFF; DNA: TGCGCCAGCAGCTTCGGCCTTCAGTCTGAAGCTTTCTTT; size: NA; J: TRBJ1-1; V: TRBV5-1; D: NA
CDR3: CASSVSGDGSYNEQFF; DNA: TGTGCCAGCAGCGTTTCTGGGGACGGCTCCTACAATGAGCAGTTCTTC; size: NA; J: TRBJ2-1; V: TRBV9; D: NA
CDR3: CASSLWDKANYGYTF; DNA: TGTGCCAGCAGCTTGTGGGACAAAGCTAACTATGGCTACACCTTC; size: once; J: TRBJ1-2; V: TRBV5-4; D: NA
CDR3: CASSLDRDSPLHF; DNA: TGCGCCAGCAGCTTGGACAGGGATTCACCCCTCCACTTT; size: NA; J: TRBJ1-6; V: TRBV5-1; D: NA
CDR3: CAGRIRQNSYEQYF; DNA: TGTGCCGGCAGGATTAGACAGAACTCCTACGAGCAGTACTTC; size: NA; J: TRBJ2-7; V: TRBV2; D: NA
CDR3: CASSEAYFHEQYF; DNA: TGTGCCAGCAGTGAAGCTTATTTCCACGAGCAGTACTTC; size: NA; J: TRBJ2-7; V: TRBV6-1; D: NA